A selection of T cell receptor beta chains follows, all from one sample in a study of T-cell memory formation after mild COVID-19. TCRdb called the 5' RACE reads again in MiXCR, with one record for every CDR3 protein. The table lists fewer than 400,000 distinct CDR3 sequences, more than 15% of them singletons. The sample was PBMCs or a T cell subset sorted from them (not recorded which). The receptors shown here come from a young man who had mild COVID-19 (a few samples of this study predate the infection). Cell type and time point are not known. Both conserved end residues are part of each CDR3. The order of the fields is CDR3 length, V gene, D gene, J gene, clone size, CDR3 DNA, CDR3 protein. D genes are given only for firm matches. Where a row states a size, it is once, few, many or the class of an expanded clone; other rows omit it.

17,TRBV7-6,.,TRBJ2-2,.,TGTGCCAGCAGCCCGATAGCGCGGGGGCGGAACACCGGGGAGCTGTTTTTT,CASSPIARGRNTGELFF
13,TRBV11-1,.,TRBJ1-1,few,TGTGCCAGCAGCTTAACCGGGGGGGCTGAAGCTTTCTTT,CASSLTGGAEAFF
14,TRBV5-1,.,TRBJ2-5,many,TGCGCCAGCGCCACCTCGGGACGGCGAGAGACCCAGTACTTC,CASATSGRRETQYF
14,TRBV5-1,TRBD1,TRBJ2-1,.,TGCGCCAGCAGCTCCGGACAGGACTACAATGAGCAGTTCTTC,CASSSGQDYNEQFF
12,TRBV10-3,.,TRBJ1-5,.,TGTGCCATCAGTGACTCAAATCAGCCCCAGCATTTT,CAISDSNQPQHF
15,TRBV5-1,TRBD1,TRBJ2-1,.,TGCGCCAGCAGCGCCGGGACAGAATACTTCAATGAGCAGTTCTTC,CASSAGTEYFNEQFF
13,TRBV29-1,TRBD1,TRBJ2-1,few,TGCAGCGTTGATGCCGATACAGGGGGCGTGGAGTTCTTC,CSVDADTGGVEFF
14,TRBV12-3/TRBV12-4,.,TRBJ2-3,.,TGTGCCAGCAGTTTGGAGGGGGCCGAGGATACGCAGTATTTT,CASSLEGAEDTQYF
16,TRBV5-1,.,TRBJ2-2,few,TGCGCCAGCAGTATCGCGGGGGCCCAGTTCACCGGGGAGCTGTTTTTT,CASSIAGAQFTGELFF
15,TRBV20-1,.,TRBJ1-1,.,TGCAGTGCTGTATATCCGGGACGGATGAACACTGAAGCTTTCTTT,CSAVYPGRMNTEAFF
14,TRBV5-5,TRBD1,TRBJ1-1,few,TGTGCCAGCAGCTTGGCAGGGGGCGGTTATGAAGCTTTCTTT,CASSLAGGGYEAFF
14,TRBV6-2/TRBV6-3,.,TRBJ1-2,.,TGTGCCAGCAGCAACCGACAGCTTAACTATGGCTACACCTTC,CASSNRQLNYGYTF
13,TRBV20-1,TRBD2,TRBJ2-1,.,TGCAGTGCCCGCACTAGCGCCGAGGATGAGCAGTTCTTC,CSARTSAEDEQFF